This TCR beta chain appears in the sequencing data of a study of yellow fever vaccine responses in identical twins (dated 2018 in TCRdb). With regard to the full study: In the study, vaccine-responding T cell clones were precisely tracked in identical twins.

The study at large found these results: The authors reported that the T cell response to vaccination in identical twins appeared partly convergent and partly personalized.

The library was produced with RT-PCR. Sequenced using an Illumina HiSeq 2500. TCRdb cleaned the public reads at Q25 with fastp, built clones with MiXCR and kept in-frame beta chains. Each entry is one CDR3 protein sequence, shown with its most common DNA and genes. The sample includes thousands of distinct CDR3 sequences, with around 91% observed a single time. The top ten clonotypes cover less than 2% of the sample. Regarding this clonotype: Its antigen remains undetermined. Nothing much larger sits one base from this clone, and base qualities are not available.

The TCR comes from a woman in her late teens or twenties who received the yellow fever vaccine. Donor details come from another sample of the same person, matched by shared clones. The sequencing here drew on T cells from blood (PBMCs), unsorted or a sorted subset (not recorded which), taken before or after yellow fever vaccination (not recorded which).

The nucleotide sequence reads as follows: TGTGCCAGCAGTTTAGGGCAGGGGGCCCACTACGAGCAGTACTTC. The translation is CASSLGQGAHYEQYF. Recombination connected TRBV28 to TRBJ2-7, and 8 junction bases match TRBD1. From cysteine to phenylalanine, the CDR3 is 15 amino acids long. Just the 45-base CDR3 DNA is kept, in frame starting at base 1. In the germline V gene, CDR1 corresponds to MDHEN and CDR2 to SYDVKM. Relative to germline, V is missing 2 bases and J is missing 3 bases, with 6 bases of the junction outside any gene match. Here the CDR3 is joined to the reference TRBV28 and TRBJ2-7 genes, and the full variable domain is: DVKVTQSSRYLVKRTGEKVFLECVQDMDHENMFWYRQDPGLGLRLIYFSYDVKMKEKGDIPEGYSVSREKKERFSLILESASTNQTSMYLCASSLGQGAHYEQYFGPGTRLTVT.